This is a list of T cell receptor beta chains from one sample in a study of shared clonotypes between healthy human individuals. Some clones are missing from TCRdb's copy, which holds only in-frame ones; the method was immunoSEQ multiplex PCR. The sample shows fewer than 850,000 clones, approximately 79% of them seen only once. The sample consisted of memory CD4+ T cells sorted from blood. Source of these receptors: a woman aged 25 to 39 in good health. Each CDR3 is given with its conserved first and last residue. Fields, in order: J gene, D gene, clone size, V gene, CDR3 protein, CDR3 DNA. The D gene is left open where the match is weak. Where a row states a size, it is once, few, many or the class of an expanded clone; other rows omit it.

j_call: TRBJ2-7; d_call: NA; clone_size: NA; v_call: TRBV5-1; cdr3_aa: CASSLVVQPYEQYF; cdr3_nt: TGCGCCAGCAGCTTGGTGGTACAGCCATACGAGCAGTACTTC
j_call: TRBJ2-5; d_call: TRBD1; clone_size: NA; v_call: TRBV5-1; cdr3_aa: CASSWGQFQETQYF; cdr3_nt: TGCGCCAGCAGCTGGGGACAGTTCCAAGAGACCCAGTACTTC
j_call: TRBJ2-5; d_call: NA; clone_size: few; v_call: TRBV11-1; cdr3_aa: CASGRGETQYF; cdr3_nt: TGTGCCAGCGGCCGGGGGGAGACCCAGTACTTC
j_call: TRBJ1-4; d_call: NA; clone_size: NA; v_call: TRBV18; cdr3_aa: CASSPGSPNEKLFF; cdr3_nt: TGTGCCAGCTCACCCGGGTCCCCGAATGAAAAACTGTTTTTT
j_call: TRBJ2-1; d_call: NA; clone_size: once; v_call: TRBV28; cdr3_aa: CASTSGQAPPFF; cdr3_nt: TGTGCCAGCACAAGCGGACAAGCGCCCCCGTTCTTC
j_call: TRBJ2-5; d_call: TRBD2; clone_size: NA; v_call: TRBV7-9; cdr3_aa: CASSLGAGAGETQYF; cdr3_nt: TGTGCCAGCAGCTTAGGAGCGGGGGCTGGGGAGACCCAGTACTTC
j_call: TRBJ2-5; d_call: NA; clone_size: NA; v_call: TRBV10-2; cdr3_aa: CASGGGLRQETQYF; cdr3_nt: TGCGCCAGCGGTGGGGGGTTAAGGCAAGAGACCCAGTACTTC
j_call: TRBJ2-7; d_call: TRBD2; clone_size: NA; v_call: TRBV7-6; cdr3_aa: CASSLAPGLADGEQYF; cdr3_nt: TGTGCCAGCAGCTTAGCACCGGGACTAGCTGATGGTGAGCAGTACTTC
j_call: TRBJ1-1; d_call: NA; clone_size: few; v_call: TRBV18; cdr3_aa: CASSPARRRPEAFF; cdr3_nt: TGTGCCAGCTCACCAGCCCGGCGCCGCCCTGAAGCTTTCTTT
j_call: TRBJ1-1; d_call: NA; clone_size: few; v_call: TRBV19; cdr3_aa: CASTRPGSPSNTEAFF; cdr3_nt: TGTGCCAGTACCCGACCCGGGTCCCCATCGAACACTGAAGCTTTCTTT
j_call: TRBJ1-6; d_call: NA; clone_size: NA; v_call: TRBV19; cdr3_aa: CASSPAGRTANSPLHF; cdr3_nt: TGTGCCAGTAGTCCAGCTGGTAGGACAGCAAATTCACCCCTCCACTTT
j_call: TRBJ1-5; d_call: NA; clone_size: few; v_call: TRBV5-4; cdr3_aa: CASSLSGTNQPQHF; cdr3_nt: TGTGCCAGCAGCTTGTCGGGGACAAATCAGCCCCAGCATTTT
j_call: TRBJ2-7; d_call: NA; clone_size: NA; v_call: TRBV29-1; cdr3_aa: CSARDFHSYEQYF; cdr3_nt: TGCAGCGCCCGGGACTTTCATTCCTACGAGCAGTACTTC
j_call: TRBJ2-7; d_call: NA; clone_size: NA; v_call: TRBV2; cdr3_aa: CASSNYKVVSEQYF; cdr3_nt: TGTGCCAGCAGTAACTATAAAGTTGTGTCCGAGCAGTACTTC
j_call: TRBJ2-7; d_call: NA; clone_size: NA; v_call: TRBV19; cdr3_aa: CASSNSGYNSYEQYF; cdr3_nt: TGTGCCAGTAGTAATTCGGGCTACAACTCCTACGAGCAGTACTTC
j_call: TRBJ2-3; d_call: TRBD2; clone_size: NA; v_call: TRBV19; cdr3_aa: CASSIATTSGSTDTQYF; cdr3_nt: TGTGCCAGTAGTATAGCGACCACTAGCGGGAGCACAGATACGCAGTATTTT
j_call: TRBJ1-5; d_call: NA; clone_size: NA; v_call: TRBV5-8; cdr3_aa: CASSSGQPDQPQHF; cdr3_nt: TGTGCCAGCAGTTCAGGACAGCCCGATCAGCCCCAGCATTTT
j_call: TRBJ1-1; d_call: TRBD1; clone_size: NA; v_call: TRBV6-1; cdr3_aa: CASSVEQGVKSEAFF; cdr3_nt: TGTGCCAGCAGTGTTGAACAGGGGGTAAAGTCTGAAGCTTTCTTT
j_call: TRBJ2-1; d_call: NA; clone_size: few; v_call: TRBV11-2; cdr3_aa: CASSLDWAGLEWEQFF; cdr3_nt: TGTGCCAGCAGCTTAGATTGGGCAGGGTTGGAATGGGAGCAGTTCTTC
j_call: TRBJ2-1; d_call: TRBD2; clone_size: NA; v_call: TRBV2; cdr3_aa: CASMRTSGSHEQFF; cdr3_nt: TGTGCCAGCATGCGGACTAGCGGGAGCCATGAGCAGTTCTTC
j_call: TRBJ2-2; d_call: TRBD2; clone_size: NA; v_call: TRBV4-2; cdr3_aa: CASSQTSGRAKAGELFF; cdr3_nt: TGTGCCAGCAGCCAAACCAGCGGGAGAGCTAAGGCCGGGGAGCTGTTTTTT
j_call: TRBJ2-7; d_call: NA; clone_size: NA; v_call: TRBV27; cdr3_aa: CASGLLEGEQYF; cdr3_nt: TGTGCCAGCGGTCTTCTGGAGGGCGAGCAGTACTTC
j_call: TRBJ2-2; d_call: TRBD2; clone_size: NA; v_call: TRBV11-3; cdr3_aa: CASRTSGSAGTGELFF; cdr3_nt: TGTGCCAGCCGGACTAGCGGGAGTGCGGGGACCGGGGAGCTGTTTTTT
j_call: TRBJ2-7; d_call: NA; clone_size: NA; v_call: TRBV5-5; cdr3_aa: CASSLDGREYF; cdr3_nt: TGTGCCAGCAGCTTGGATGGTCGGGAGTACTTC
j_call: TRBJ1-5; d_call: NA; clone_size: NA; v_call: TRBV30; cdr3_aa: CAWRKGGSNQPQHF; cdr3_nt: TGTGCCTGGAGAAAGGGTGGTAGCAATCAGCCCCAGCATTTT
j_call: TRBJ2-5; d_call: NA; clone_size: NA; v_call: TRBV7-9; cdr3_aa: CASSPGLKTQYF; cdr3_nt: TGTGCCAGCAGCCCGGGACTGAAGACCCAGTACTTC
j_call: TRBJ2-6; d_call: NA; clone_size: NA; v_call: TRBV7-9; cdr3_aa: CASSIQSGANVLTF; cdr3_nt: TGTGCCAGCAGCATCCAATCTGGGGCCAACGTCCTGACTTTC
j_call: TRBJ2-3; d_call: TRBD2; clone_size: NA; v_call: TRBV7-8; cdr3_aa: CASRLAENTDTQYF; cdr3_nt: TGTGCCAGCAGACTAGCGGAGAACACAGATACGCAGTATTTT
j_call: TRBJ2-7; d_call: TRBD2; clone_size: NA; v_call: TRBV27; cdr3_aa: CATKLGGSGNEQYF; cdr3_nt: TGTGCCACTAAACTTGGCGGGAGTGGCAACGAGCAGTACTTC
j_call: TRBJ1-1; d_call: NA; clone_size: NA; v_call: TRBV6-5; cdr3_aa: CASRWTVTNTEAFF; cdr3_nt: TGTGCCAGCAGGTGGACAGTCACGAACACTGAAGCTTTCTTT
j_call: TRBJ1-2; d_call: TRBD1; clone_size: NA; v_call: TRBV7-2; cdr3_aa: CASSMRQGFHGYTF; cdr3_nt: TGTGCCAGCAGCATGAGACAGGGATTCCATGGCTACACCTTC